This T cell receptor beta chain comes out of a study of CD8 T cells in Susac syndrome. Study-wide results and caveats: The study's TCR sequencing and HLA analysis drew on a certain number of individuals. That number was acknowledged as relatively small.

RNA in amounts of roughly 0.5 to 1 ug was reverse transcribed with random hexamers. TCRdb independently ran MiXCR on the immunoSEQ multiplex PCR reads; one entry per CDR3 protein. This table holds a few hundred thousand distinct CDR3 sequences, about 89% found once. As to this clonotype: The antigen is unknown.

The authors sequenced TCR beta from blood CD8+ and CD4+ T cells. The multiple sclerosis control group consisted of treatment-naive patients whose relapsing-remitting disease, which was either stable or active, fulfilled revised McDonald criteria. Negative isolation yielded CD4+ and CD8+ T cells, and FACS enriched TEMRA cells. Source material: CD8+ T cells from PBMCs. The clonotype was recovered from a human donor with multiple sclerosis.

CDR3: CSVGGEGGGSSDNEQFF. CDR3 coding DNA: TGCAGCGTAGGGGGCGAAGGGGGCGGTTCGTCCGACAATGAGCAGTTCTTC. The chain has TRBV29-1 and TRBJ2-1; 7 nucleotides agree with TRBD1. CDR1 SQVTM and CDR2 ANQGSEA come from the germline V gene. V shed 6 bases and J 5 bases; nucleotides not matched to a gene: 19. This CDR3 is 17 amino acids long.